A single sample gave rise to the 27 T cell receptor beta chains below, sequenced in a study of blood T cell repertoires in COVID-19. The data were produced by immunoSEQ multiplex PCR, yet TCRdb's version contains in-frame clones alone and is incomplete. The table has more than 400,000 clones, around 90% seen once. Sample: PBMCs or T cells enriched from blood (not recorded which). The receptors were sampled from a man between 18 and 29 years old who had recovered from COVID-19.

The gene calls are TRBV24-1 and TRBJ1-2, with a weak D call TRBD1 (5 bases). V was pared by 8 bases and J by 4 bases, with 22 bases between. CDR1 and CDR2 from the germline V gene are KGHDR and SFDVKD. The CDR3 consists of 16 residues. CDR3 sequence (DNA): TGTGCCACCATCCACGCAGGGTTGGTTTTTTTCTATGGCTACACCTTC. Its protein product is CATIHAGLVFFYGYTF.

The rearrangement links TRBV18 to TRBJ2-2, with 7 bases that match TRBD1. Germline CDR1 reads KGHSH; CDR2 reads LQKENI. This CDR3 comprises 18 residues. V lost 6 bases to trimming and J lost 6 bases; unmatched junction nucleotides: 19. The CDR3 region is CASSLKAQGPAQAGELFF. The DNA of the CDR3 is TGTGCCAGCTCCCTTAAGGCACAGGGGCCAGCGCAAGCCGGGGAGCTGTTTTTT.

The CDR3: CASSDSPGGEFEAFF. In nucleotides, the CDR3 is TGTGCCAGCAGTGACAGCCCAGGGGGAGAGTTTGAAGCTTTCTTT. The genes are TRBV6-4 and TRBJ1-1; 7 bases match TRBD1. CDR1 and CDR2 (germline): MRHNA, SNTAGT. This CDR3 has 15 amino acids. Trimming removed 2 bases from V and 7 bases from J; junction bases left unmatched: 10.

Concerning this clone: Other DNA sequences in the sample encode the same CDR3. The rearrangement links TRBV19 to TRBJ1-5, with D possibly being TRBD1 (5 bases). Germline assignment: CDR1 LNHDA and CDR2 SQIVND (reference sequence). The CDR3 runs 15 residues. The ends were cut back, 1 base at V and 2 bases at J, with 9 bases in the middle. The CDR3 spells CASSIAGGGNQPQHF. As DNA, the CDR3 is TGTGCCAGTAGTATAGCGGGAGGGGGCAATCAGCCCCAGCATTTT. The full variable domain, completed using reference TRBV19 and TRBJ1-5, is DGGITQSPKYLFRKEGQNVTLSCEQNLNHDAMYWYRQDPGQGLRLIYYSQIVNDFQKGDIAEGYSVSREKKESFPLTVTSAQKNPTAFYLCASSIAGGGNQPQHFGDGTRLSIL.

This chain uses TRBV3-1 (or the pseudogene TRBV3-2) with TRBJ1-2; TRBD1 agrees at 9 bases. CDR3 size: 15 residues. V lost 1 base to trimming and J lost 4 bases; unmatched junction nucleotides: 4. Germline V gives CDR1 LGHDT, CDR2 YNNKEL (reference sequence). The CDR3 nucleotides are TGTGCCAGCAGCCAAGCCGGGACAGGGACCTATGGCTACACCTTC. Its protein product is CASSQAGTGTYGYTF.

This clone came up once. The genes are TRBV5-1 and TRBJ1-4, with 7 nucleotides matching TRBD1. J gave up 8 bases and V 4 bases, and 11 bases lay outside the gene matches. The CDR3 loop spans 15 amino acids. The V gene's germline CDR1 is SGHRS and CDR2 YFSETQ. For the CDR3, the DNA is TGCGCCAGCAGCGGCCGAGACAGGGTGCGCGAAAAACTGTTTTTT. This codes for CASSGRDRVREKLFF.

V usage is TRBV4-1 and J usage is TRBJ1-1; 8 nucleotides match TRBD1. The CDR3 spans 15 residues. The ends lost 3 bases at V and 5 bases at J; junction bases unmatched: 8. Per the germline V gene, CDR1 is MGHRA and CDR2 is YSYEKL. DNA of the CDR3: TGCGCCAGCAGCCAGGACACAGGGGGATGGACTGAAGCTTTCTTT. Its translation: CASSQDTGGWTEAFF.

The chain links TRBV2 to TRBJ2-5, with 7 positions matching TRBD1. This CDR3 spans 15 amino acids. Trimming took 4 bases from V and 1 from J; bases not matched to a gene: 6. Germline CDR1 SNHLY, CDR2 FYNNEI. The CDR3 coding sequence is TGTGCCAGCAGTGCCCCGGGACAGTTCCAAGAGACCCAGTACTTC. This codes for CASSAPGQFQETQYF.

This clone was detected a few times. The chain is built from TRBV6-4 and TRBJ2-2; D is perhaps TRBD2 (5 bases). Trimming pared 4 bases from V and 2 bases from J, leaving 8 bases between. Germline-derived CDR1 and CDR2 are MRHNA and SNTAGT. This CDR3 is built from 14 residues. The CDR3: CASSVGENTGELFF. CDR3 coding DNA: TGTGCCAGCAGTGTGGGAGAAAACACCGGGGAGCTGTTTTTT.

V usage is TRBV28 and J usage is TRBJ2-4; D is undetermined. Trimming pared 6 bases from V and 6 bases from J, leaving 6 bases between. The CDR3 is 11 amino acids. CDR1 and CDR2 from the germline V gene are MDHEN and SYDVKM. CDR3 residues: CASSPLNIQYF. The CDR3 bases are TGTGCCAGCAGCCCCTTAAACATTCAGTACTTC. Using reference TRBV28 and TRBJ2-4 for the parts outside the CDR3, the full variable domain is DVKVTQSSRYLVKRTGEKVFLECVQDMDHENMFWYRQDPGLGLRLIYFSYDVKMKEKGDIPEGYSVSREKKERFSLILESASTNQTSMYLCASSPLNIQYFGAGTRLSVL.

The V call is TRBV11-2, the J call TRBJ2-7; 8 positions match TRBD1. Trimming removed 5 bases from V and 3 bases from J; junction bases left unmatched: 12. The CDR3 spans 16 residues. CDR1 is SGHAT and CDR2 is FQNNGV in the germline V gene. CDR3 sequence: CASSKHRGVKGYEQYF. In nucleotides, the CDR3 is TGTGCCAGCAGCAAACACAGGGGGGTTAAGGGCTACGAGCAGTACTTC.

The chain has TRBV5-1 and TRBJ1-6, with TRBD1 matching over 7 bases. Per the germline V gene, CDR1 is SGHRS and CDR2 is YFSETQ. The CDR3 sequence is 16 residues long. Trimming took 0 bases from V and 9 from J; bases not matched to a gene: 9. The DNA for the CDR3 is TGCGCCAGCAGCTTGGGGGACAGCGGTTTGAGTTCACCCCTCCACTTT. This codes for CASSLGDSGLSSPLHF.

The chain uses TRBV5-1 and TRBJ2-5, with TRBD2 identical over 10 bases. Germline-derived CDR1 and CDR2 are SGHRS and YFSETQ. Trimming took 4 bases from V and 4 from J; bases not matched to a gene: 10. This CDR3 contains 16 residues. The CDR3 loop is CASSRGPSGGPETQYF. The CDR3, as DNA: TGCGCCAGCAGCAGGGGTCCTAGCGGGGGCCCAGAGACCCAGTACTTC.

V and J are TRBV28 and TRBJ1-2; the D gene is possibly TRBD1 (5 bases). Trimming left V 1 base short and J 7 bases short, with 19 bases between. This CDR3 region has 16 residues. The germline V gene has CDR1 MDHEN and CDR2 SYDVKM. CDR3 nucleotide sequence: TGTGCCAGCAGTTTATCCTCCCGGGACGGGGGGACTGGCTACACCTTC. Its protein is CASSLSSRDGGTGYTF.

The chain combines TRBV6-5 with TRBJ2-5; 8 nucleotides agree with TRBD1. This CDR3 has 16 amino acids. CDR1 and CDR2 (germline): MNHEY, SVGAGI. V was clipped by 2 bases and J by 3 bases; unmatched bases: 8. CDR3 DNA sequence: TGTGCCAGCAGTTACGGGGCAGGGGGCTTGGAAGAGACCCAGTACTTC. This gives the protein CASSYGAGGLEETQYF.

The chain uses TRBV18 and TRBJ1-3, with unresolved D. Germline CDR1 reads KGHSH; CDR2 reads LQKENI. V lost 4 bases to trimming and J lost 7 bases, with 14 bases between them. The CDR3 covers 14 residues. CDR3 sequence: CASSLAGWENTIYF. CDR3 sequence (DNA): TGTGCCAGCTCACTCGCAGGTTGGGAGAACACCATATATTTT.

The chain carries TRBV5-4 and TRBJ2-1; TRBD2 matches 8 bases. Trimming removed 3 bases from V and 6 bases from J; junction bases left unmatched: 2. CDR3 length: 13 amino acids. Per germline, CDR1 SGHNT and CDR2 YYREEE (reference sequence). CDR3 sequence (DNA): TGTGCCAGCAGCTCGGGGGGGGGCAATGAGCAGTTCTTC. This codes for CASSSGGGNEQFF.

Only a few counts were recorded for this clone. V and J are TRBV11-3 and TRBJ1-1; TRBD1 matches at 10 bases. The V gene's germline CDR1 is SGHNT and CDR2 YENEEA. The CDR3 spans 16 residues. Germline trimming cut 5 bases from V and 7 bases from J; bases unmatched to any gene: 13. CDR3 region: CASSPRWDRGYIEAFF. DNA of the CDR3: TGTGCCAGCAGCCCGCGTTGGGACAGGGGATATATTGAAGCTTTCTTT.

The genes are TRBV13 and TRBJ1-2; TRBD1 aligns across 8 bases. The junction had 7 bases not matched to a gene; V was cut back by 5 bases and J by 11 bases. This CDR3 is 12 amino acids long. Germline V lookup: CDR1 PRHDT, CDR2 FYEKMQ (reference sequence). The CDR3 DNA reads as TGTGCCAGCAGCGCCACGACAGGGGCGTACACCTTC. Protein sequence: CASSATTGAYTF.

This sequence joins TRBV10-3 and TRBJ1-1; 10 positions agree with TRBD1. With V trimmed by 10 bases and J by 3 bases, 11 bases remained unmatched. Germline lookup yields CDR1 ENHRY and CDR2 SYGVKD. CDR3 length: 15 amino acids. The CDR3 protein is CASSGTGAWDTEAFF. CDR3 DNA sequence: TGTGCCAGCTCCGGGACAGGGGCGTGGGACACTGAAGCTTTCTTT.

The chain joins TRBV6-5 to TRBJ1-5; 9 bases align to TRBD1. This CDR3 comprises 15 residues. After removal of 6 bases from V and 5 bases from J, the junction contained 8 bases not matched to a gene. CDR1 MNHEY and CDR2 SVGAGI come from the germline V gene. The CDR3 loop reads CASRPDRGNDQPQHF. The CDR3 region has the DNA TGTGCCAGCAGACCCGACAGGGGGAACGATCAGCCCCAGCATTTT.

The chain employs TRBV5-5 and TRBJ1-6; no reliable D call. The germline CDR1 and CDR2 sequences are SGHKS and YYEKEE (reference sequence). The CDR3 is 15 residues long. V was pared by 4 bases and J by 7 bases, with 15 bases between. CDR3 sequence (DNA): TGTGCCAGCAGCCAACTCTTAACTCTCAATTCACCCCTCCACTTT. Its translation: CASSQLLTLNSPLHF.

The CDR3 region is CASSFGGQPQHF. The CDR3 DNA follows: TGTGCCAGCAGTTTCGGGGGGCAGCCCCAGCATTTT. V gene TRBV27 combines with J gene TRBJ1-5; D is possibly TRBD1 (5 bases). V lost 3 bases, J lost 7 bases, and 7 bases lay in between. Germline CDR1 reads MNHEY; CDR2 reads SMNVEV (reference sequence). The CDR3 is 12 amino acids.

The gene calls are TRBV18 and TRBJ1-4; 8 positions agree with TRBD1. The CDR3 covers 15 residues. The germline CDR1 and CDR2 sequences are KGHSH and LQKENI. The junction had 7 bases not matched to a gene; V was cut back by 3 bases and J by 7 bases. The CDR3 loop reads CASSPGTGWSEKLFF. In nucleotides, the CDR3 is TGTGCCAGCTCACCCGGGACAGGCTGGTCTGAAAAACTGTTTTTT.

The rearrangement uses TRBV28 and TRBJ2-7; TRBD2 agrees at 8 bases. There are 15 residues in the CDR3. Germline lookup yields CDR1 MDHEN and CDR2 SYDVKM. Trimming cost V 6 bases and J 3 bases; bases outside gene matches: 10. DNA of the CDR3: TGTGCCAGCAGCACTTCTAGCGGGTCGCGCTACGAGCAGTACTTC. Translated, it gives CASSTSSGSRYEQYF.

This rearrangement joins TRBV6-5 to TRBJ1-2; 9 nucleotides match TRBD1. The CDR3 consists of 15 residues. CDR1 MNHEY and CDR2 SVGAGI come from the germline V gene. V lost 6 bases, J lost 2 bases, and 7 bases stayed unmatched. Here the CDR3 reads CASSNPQGANYGYTF. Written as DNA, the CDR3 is TGTGCCAGCAGCAACCCACAGGGGGCAAACTATGGCTACACCTTC.

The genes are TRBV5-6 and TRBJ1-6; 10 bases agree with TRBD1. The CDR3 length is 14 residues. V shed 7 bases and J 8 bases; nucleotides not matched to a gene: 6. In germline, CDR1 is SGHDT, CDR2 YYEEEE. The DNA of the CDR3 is TGTGCCAGCGCGCCCGGGACAGGGGATTCACCCCTCCACTTT. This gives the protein CASAPGTGDSPLHF.